This entry concerns a single T cell receptor beta chain. Measured with immunoSEQ multiplex PCR; TCRdb has only the in-frame clones, and not every one. The table lists 2 million to 2.5 million clones, more than 90% of them singletons, with roughly 0.13% in the top ten. This CDR3 spans 13 amino acids. With 0 bases removed from V and 5 bases from J, the gap between germline ends came to 7 bases. Per germline, CDR1 SGHDN and CDR2 FVKESK. The source of the sample is a study of shared clonotypes between healthy human individuals. The receptor comes from a man younger than 30 in good health. Input material: naive CD4+ T cells sorted from blood. Subset indicated: CD45RA+ positively selected. The genes are TRBV14 and TRBJ1-1, with unresolved D. CDR3 DNA sequence: TGTGCCAGCAGCCAAGATTTGCGGACTGAAGCTTTCTTT. This translates into CASSQDLRTEAFF.